Below, 12 T cell receptor beta chains from the same sample are listed, as sequenced in a study of metastatic and nonmetastatic thyroid tumors. MiXCR reprocessed the PCR reads for TCRdb. Counted here are 10,000 to 15,000 clones, around a quarter occurring once; the ten biggest clones make up 15% to 20%. Patients underwent thyroid surgery, and none had received any treatment before it. Sequencing was done on a sample of tumor tissue. The receptors were gathered from a female donor with papillary thyroid cancer or a benign thyroid nodule (not recorded which). Some clones in this sample may be carry-over from other donors' samples.

A few counts support this clone. The J gene is TRBJ2-1, the V gene TRBV15; 9 bases align to TRBD2. The germline gives CDR1 LNHNV, CDR2 YYDKDF (reference sequence). This CDR3 is built from 16 residues. V gave up 5 bases and J gave up 7 bases; unmatched junction bases: 12. The CDR3 loop reads CATSYFLVAGENEQFF. CDR3 nucleotides: TGTGCCACCAGCTATTTTTTGGTAGCGGGAGAAAATGAGCAGTTCTTC.

Turning to this clone: This may be a read error, as it is one base from a much larger clone. The sample carries other DNA sequences with the same CDR3. The genes are TRBV6-4 and TRBJ2-2; D uncertain. Trimming removed 7 bases from V and 0 bases from J, with 9 bases in between. The germline V gene has CDR1 MRHNA and CDR2 SNTAGT. The CDR3 is made up of 14 amino acids. The CDR3 is CASIPGPNTGELFF. The CDR3 bases are TGTGCCAGCATACCAGGTCCGAACACCGGGGAGCTGTTTTTT.

In its sample, this clone was seen a few times. CDR3 region: CSAGTGFYGNSPLHF. CDR3 sequence (DNA): TGCAGTGCTGGGACAGGGTTTTATGGTAATTCACCCCTCCACTTT. This rearrangement joins TRBV20-1 to TRBJ1-6, with 9 bases aligning to TRBD1. The germline V gene has CDR1 DFQATT and CDR2 SNEGSKA (reference sequence). V gave up 5 bases and J gave up 6 bases; unmatched junction bases: 8. This CDR3 is 15 amino acids long.

This clone was observed at least ten times. This sequence joins TRBV11-2 and TRBJ1-2, with 7 nucleotides matching TRBD1. V was pared by 5 bases and J by 0 bases, with 12 bases of the junction left unmatched. CDR1 is SGHAT, CDR2 FQNNGV, per germline. This CDR3 contains 17 residues. The CDR3 loop is CASSPGTDPFANYGYTF. DNA for the CDR3: TGTGCCAGCAGCCCAGGGACAGACCCCTTTGCTAACTATGGCTACACCTTC.

This clone was seen at least ten times. This sample includes further DNA sequences coding for the same CDR3. The V gene is TRBV9, the J gene TRBJ2-1; D uncertain. Trimming shortened V by 0 bases and J by 0 bases, and 10 bases separated the two germline ends. The CDR3 covers 16 residues. CDR1 is SGDLS and CDR2 is YYNGEE in the germline V gene. In DNA, the CDR3 is TGTGCCAGCAGCGTAGATACTAAAGGCTCCTACAATGAGCAGTTCTTC. Translating it yields CASSVDTKGSYNEQFF.

In regard to this clone: A read error may account for a junction end that differs from germline. This rearrangement joins TRBV24-1 to TRBJ2-7; D unclear. Germline-derived CDR1 and CDR2 are KGHDR and SFDVKD. This CDR3 spans 15 amino acids. CDR3 nucleotides: TGTGTCACCAGTGAATCCGGGTCTAGAGAATACGAGCAGTACTTC. Translated, it gives CVTSESGSREYEQYF.

J is TRBJ2-1 and V is TRBV10-1; D is perhaps TRBD1 or TRBD2 (5 bases each). With 3 bases removed from V and 1 base from J, the gap between germline ends came to 16 bases. Germline-derived CDR1 and CDR2 are WNHNN and SYGVQD (reference sequence). The CDR3 is 17 residues long. CDR3 amino acids: CASSENRRRRSYNEQFF. CDR3 bases: TGCGCCAGCAGTGAAAACAGGAGAAGGAGGTCCTACAATGAGCAGTTCTTC.

Note on this clone: This clone may be a read error of a much larger clone one base away. The chain uses TRBV5-4 and TRBJ2-7, with no clear D. From germline, CDR1 is SGHNT and CDR2 YYREEE (reference sequence). This CDR3 spans 13 amino acids. V shed 0 bases and J shed 5 bases, with 9 bases lying between them. In DNA, the CDR3 is TGTGCCAGCAGCTTGGAAACGAATGACGAGCAGTACTTC. This translates into CASSLETNDEQYF.

This clone was observed many times. The rearrangement links TRBV19 to TRBJ1-3; D gene unclear. CDR1 is LNHDA, CDR2 SQIVND, per germline (reference sequence). V lost 8 bases and J 1 base, leaving 12 bases between the germline ends. The CDR3 has 14 residues. CDR3 sequence: CASEGWASGNTIYF. In DNA form, the CDR3 reads TGTGCCAGTGAAGGATGGGCGTCTGGAAACACCATATATTTT.

This clone is deemed medium-sized. This chain joins TRBV30 and TRBJ2-7; D unclear. From germline, CDR1 is GTSNPN and CDR2 SVGIG (reference sequence). The CDR3 has 12 residues. V gave up 2 bases and J gave up 5 bases, with 10 bases separating them. CDR3 sequence: CAWSTVRNEQYF. The CDR3 DNA sequence: TGTGCCTGGAGTACGGTCAGGAACGAGCAGTACTTC. The entire variable domain, with the rest obtained from reference TRBV30 and TRBJ2-7, is as follows: SQTIHQWPATLVQPVGSPLSLECTVEGTSNPNLYWYRQAAGRGLQLLFYSVGIGQISSEVPQNLSASRPQDRQFILSSKKLLLSDSGFYLCAWSTVRNEQYFGPGTRLTVT.

The rearrangement joins TRBV4-2 to TRBJ2-3; 10 bases are shared with TRBD2. Losses at the gene ends were 1 base for V and 10 bases for J; bases not matched to a gene: 5. The CDR3 sequence is 14 residues long. Germline lookup yields CDR1 LGHNA and CDR2 YNFKEQ. DNA for the CDR3: TGTGCCAGCAGCCAAGCTAGCGGGAGATACGCGCAGTATTTT. It is translated as CASSQASGRYAQYF.

In its sample, this clone was seen once. The CDR3 region is CASSLAGGGRYNNEQFF. As DNA, the CDR3 is TGTGCCAGCAGCTTAGCCGGCGGGGGGAGGTACAACAATGAGCAGTTCTTC. The chain carries TRBV11-1 and TRBJ2-1; 8 bases are shared with TRBD2. Trimming at V came to 0 bases and at J to 5 bases, leaving 9 bases not matched to a gene. The CDR3 sequence is 17 residues long. Germline V gene lookup returns CDR1 SGHAT and CDR2 FQDESV (reference sequence).